In this sample, the clone carrying this TCR beta chain turned up once. This specimen belongs to a study of T cells in Graves' hyperthyroidism and ophthalmopathy. Germline-derived CDR1 and CDR2 are LGHNT and FRNRAP. Trimming pared 5 bases from V and 8 bases from J, leaving 15 bases between. This CDR3 has 13 residues. It was RNA transcripts that yielded the amplified TCR beta CDR3 regions. The HTBI set primed first-round TCR CDR3 RT-PCR. TCRdb passed the multiplex PCR reads through MiXCR, listing each CDR3 protein once. The sample yields hundreds of thousands of distinct CDR3 sequences, about a sixth seen once.

This clonotype was sampled from a woman aged 40 to 50 with Graves' ophthalmopathy. The V call is TRBV12-5, the J call TRBJ1-2; D might be TRBD1 (5 bases). Sequencing input: blood. CDR3 bases: TGTGCTAGTGGTCCGGGACGGGGGAGGGGCTACACCTTC. Residues: CASGPGRGRGYTF.